These 16 T cell receptor beta chains were sequenced from one sample in a study of cytomegalovirus exposure and HLA in healthy donors. Use of 60 Vbeta and 13 Jbeta primers characterized the PCR. The method was immunoSEQ multiplex PCR; TCRdb's version includes in-frame clones alone and lacks a portion of them. The sample lists some 120,000 clones, approximately 8.8% occurring once. Sequencing used PBMCs. The receptors stem from a man aged 35-49 years in good health and CMV-seronegative.

The chain recombines TRBV9 with TRBJ2-3; 10 bases fit TRBD2. The length of the CDR3 is 14 residues. The germline gives CDR1 SGDLS, CDR2 YYNGEE. The J segment lost 2 bases and the V segment lost 6 bases, leaving 3 bases of the junction unmatched. This CDR3 reads CASTSGGTTDTQYF. DNA of the CDR3: TGTGCCAGCACTAGCGGGGGAACCACAGATACGCAGTATTTT. The full variable domain, completed using reference TRBV9 and TRBJ2-3, is DSGVTQTPKHLITATGQRVTLRCSPRSGDLSVYWYQQSLDQGLQFLIQYYNGEERAKGNILERFSAQQFPDLHSELNLSSLELGDSALYFCASTSGGTTDTQYFGPGTRLTVL.

The table lists this clone with a few counts. CDR3 sequence reads: CASSGTDRVYGYTF. CDR3 in DNA: TGTGCCAGCAGTGGGACGGACAGGGTATATGGCTACACCTTC. This rearrangement joins TRBV2 to TRBJ1-2; 8 bases agree with TRBD1. From germline, CDR1 is SNHLY and CDR2 FYNNEI. The CDR3 sequence is 14 residues long. The V and J ends lost 4 bases and 5 bases, in that order; junction bases with no gene match: 6.

The rearrangement joins TRBV5-1 to TRBJ1-4, with TRBD1 identical over 9 bases. Germline CDR1 reads SGHRS; CDR2 reads YFSETQ. The J segment lost 8 bases and the V segment lost 4 bases, leaving 9 bases of the junction unmatched. The length of the CDR3 is 15 residues. The CDR3: CASSIPTGGEEKLFF. CDR3 sequence (DNA): TGCGCCAGCAGCATCCCGACAGGGGGGGAAGAAAAACTGTTTTTT.

The chain combines TRBV7-8 with TRBJ2-7, with TRBD2 identical over 8 bases. The ends lost 5 bases at V and 2 bases at J; junction bases unmatched: 8. Germline V lookup: CDR1 SGHVS, CDR2 FQNEAQ. The CDR3 has 15 residues. CDR3 sequence: CASSPLELAAYEQYF. CDR3 in DNA: TGTGCCAGCAGCCCCTTGGAACTAGCGGCCTACGAGCAGTACTTC.

Only a few counts were recorded for this clone. The chain links TRBV5-1 to TRBJ1-1; a weak D match, TRBD1 (5 bases). There are 15 residues in the CDR3. Trimming pared 0 bases from V and 5 bases from J, leaving 14 bases between. Germline CDR1 SGHRS, CDR2 YFSETQ. The DNA of the CDR3 is TGCGCCAGCAGCTTGGAGGCAGGGCGAACGACTGAAGCTTTCTTT. This gives the protein CASSLEAGRTTEAFF.

CDR3 in DNA: TGTGCCAGTAGTGACAGGGTAAATTCACCCCTCCACTTT. Its translation: CASSDRVNSPLHF. V usage is TRBV19 and J usage is TRBJ1-6; 7 nucleotides line up with TRBD1. The CDR3 has 13 residues. CDR1 and CDR2 (germline): LNHDA, SQIVND (reference sequence). The J segment lost 7 bases and the V segment lost 5 bases, leaving 2 bases of the junction unmatched.

This clone occurred a few times. The chain combines TRBV2 with TRBJ2-3; 12 positions match TRBD2. Germline assignment: CDR1 SNHLY and CDR2 FYNNEI. The length of the CDR3 is 15 residues. V was pared by 6 bases and J by 5 bases, with 6 bases of the junction left unmatched. The CDR3 spells CASRPTSGGGDTQYF. The CDR3 nucleotides read TGTGCCAGCAGGCCGACTAGCGGGGGTGGAGATACGCAGTATTTT.

V is TRBV5-6 and J is TRBJ1-2, with no clear D. The CDR3 spans 16 residues. Germline V CDR1 and CDR2: SGHDT, YYEEEE. V was shortened by 4 bases and J by 8 bases, with 24 bases between the two germline ends. In DNA, the CDR3 is TGTGCCAGCAGCCCCATATCGGGCGCGGGGATAGGAGGCTACACCTTC. Translated, it gives CASSPISGAGIGGYTF.

This clone has a handful of counts. The chain carries TRBV5-6 and TRBJ2-7; D uncertain. The germline V gene has CDR1 SGHDT and CDR2 YYEEEE. The ends were cut back, 4 bases at V and 6 bases at J, with 14 bases in the middle. CDR3 length equals 13 residues. CDR3: CASSRQRFSEQYF. CDR3 in DNA: TGTGCCAGCAGCCGACAAAGGTTCTCCGAGCAGTACTTC.

The CDR3 nucleotides are TGCGCCAGCAGCTTGGGGGTGACAGGGGGTTCCGGGGAGCTGTTTTTT. It specifies CASSLGVTGGSGELFF. The rearrangement uses TRBV5-1 and TRBJ2-2, with 9 bases lining up with TRBD1. This CDR3 contains 16 residues. Germline V gene sequence: CDR1 SGHRS, CDR2 YFSETQ. J gave up 6 bases and V 0 bases, and 6 bases lay outside the gene matches.

There are a few counts of this clone. V usage is TRBV9 and J usage is TRBJ1-1, with D hard to call. V was trimmed by 1 base and J by 3 bases, leaving 7 bases between them. The CDR3 has 13 residues. Germline lookup yields CDR1 SGDLS and CDR2 YYNGEE. The CDR3 DNA follows: TGTGCCAGCAGCGTACACCAGGACACTGAAGCTTTCTTT. This translates into CASSVHQDTEAFF. The variable domain in full, with the rest retrieved from reference TRBV9 and TRBJ1-1, is DSGVTQTPKHLITATGQRVTLRCSPRSGDLSVYWYQQSLDQGLQFLIQYYNGEERAKGNILERFSAQQFPDLHSELNLSSLELGDSALYFCASSVHQDTEAFFGQGTRLTVV.

In this sample, this clone turned up a few times. The J gene is TRBJ2-7, the V gene TRBV5-1; D unresolved. Germline CDR1 reads SGHRS; CDR2 reads YFSETQ. The CDR3 runs to 16 residues. V was shortened by 0 bases and J by 2 bases, with 15 bases between the two germline ends. The CDR3 sequence is CASSLDSPRLAYEQYF. The CDR3 DNA follows: TGCGCCAGCAGCTTGGACAGTCCCCGGTTAGCCTACGAGCAGTACTTC.

This chain links TRBV6-1 with TRBJ2-5, with TRBD1 matching 7 bases. CDR3 length: 12 residues. V dropped 4 bases and J dropped 11; count of bases not matched to a gene: 7. Per germline, CDR1 MNHNS and CDR2 SASEGT. The chain's CDR3 is CASSATGVEQYF. Here the CDR3 DNA reads TGTGCCAGCAGTGCAACAGGGGTTGAGCAGTACTTC.

The gene calls are TRBV7-2 and TRBJ1-6, with TRBD1 matching over 7 bases. Germline CDR1 SGHTA, CDR2 FQGNSA. This CDR3 is built from 15 residues. The V gene end was trimmed by 4 bases and the J gene end by 7 bases; junction bases not matched to a gene: 7. The CDR3: CASSSSTGRNSPLHF. In DNA form, the CDR3 reads TGTGCCAGCAGCTCTTCGACAGGGCGGAATTCACCCCTCCACTTT. The full variable domain, completed using reference TRBV7-2 and TRBJ1-6, is GAGVSQSPSNKVTEKGKDVELRCDPISGHTALYWYRQSLGQGLEFLIYFQGNSAPDKSGLPSDRFSAERTGGSVSTLTIQRTQQEDSAVYLCASSSSTGRNSPLHFGNGTRLTVT.

The chain links TRBV28 to TRBJ1-2; possibly TRBD1 for D (5 bases). The CDR3 totals 15 residues. Between the trimmed V and J ends, which lost 1 base and 4 bases, there was a span of 13 bases. Germline CDR1 and CDR2: MDHEN and SYDVKM. The CDR3 DNA follows: TGTGCCAGCAGTTTATCCTTCAGGGAATCCTATGGCTACACCTTC. Amino acid sequence: CASSLSFRESYGYTF.

This clone occurred a few times. The chain combines TRBV18 with TRBJ1-1, with TRBD1 as a possible D gene (6 bases). Germline CDR1 KGHSH, CDR2 LQKENI. The ends were cut back, 1 base at V and 1 base at J, with 7 bases in the middle. CDR3 length: 14 amino acids. CDR3 residues: CASSPQGQNTEAFF. DNA of the CDR3: TGTGCCAGCTCACCACAGGGACAGAACACTGAAGCTTTCTTT.